This section outlines one T cell receptor beta chain sequence together with its context. No antigen is known for it. The source of the sample is a study of beta chain features in type 1 diabetes. J lost 6 bases, V lost 1 base, and 4 bases had no gene match. The CDR3 totals 14 residues. CDR1 is SGHNT and CDR2 is YYREEE in the germline V gene (reference sequence). General study results and limits: Shortening of TCRB CDR3s, moderate but significant, appeared in all four CD4+ subsets of Type 1 diabetes patients.

cDNA synthesis used the whole RNA isolate, giving expressed TCRB sequences. Sequencing used immunoSEQ multiplex PCR; TCRdb keeps in-frame clones, though not all of them. The profile shows about 360,000 clones, roughly 12% of them singletons. The sequence was collected from a man between 18 and 35 years old in good health. The sample comprised naive CD4+ T cells from blood. V and J are TRBV5-4 and TRBJ2-1; 7 bases fit TRBD1. The CDR3 is CASSLTQGVNEQFF. The CDR3 DNA sequence: TGTGCCAGCAGCTTGACGCAGGGGGTCAATGAGCAGTTCTTC.